The present TCR beta chain was sequenced within a study of cytomegalovirus exposure and HLA in healthy donors. The CDR3 is 13 residues long. With 2 bases removed from V and 4 bases from J, the gap between germline ends came to 6 bases. From germline, CDR1 is MNHNS and CDR2 SASEGT. It was with 60 Vbeta and 13 Jbeta primers that the PCR ran. The table came from immunoSEQ multiplex PCR; TCRdb's copy has only in-frame clones and leaves some out. The sample includes about 95,000 clones, approximately 70% of them seen just once. The chain employs TRBV6-1 and TRBJ2-1, with D perhaps matching TRBD1 (5 bases). The origin of this receptor is a man in his sixties in good health and CMV-seronegative. Sequencing was done on a sample of PBMCs. The CDR3 bases are TGTGCCAGCAGTGAACCAGGGTACAATGAGCAGTTCTTC. Residues: CASSEPGYNEQFF.